The clone carrying this T cell receptor (beta chain) was detected only a few times. This sample was taken from a study of shared clonotypes between healthy human individuals. The CDR3 has 14 amino acids. The ends were cut back, 3 bases at V and 4 bases at J, with 13 bases in the middle. CDR1 and CDR2 from the germline V gene are GTSNPN and SVGIG (reference sequence). Libraries were prepared by immunoSEQ multiplex PCR; TCRdb keeps only in-frame clonotypes and omits some of them. The repertoire has 2,500,000 or so clones, about 92% of them found once; the top ten carry roughly 0.14%. The sample was naive CD4+ T cells sorted from blood. The subset here: CD45RA+ positively selected. The V gene is TRBV30, the J gene TRBJ1-5, with TRBD1 as a possible D gene (6 bases). The receptor comes from a man in his late teens or twenties in good health. The CDR3 nucleotides are TGTGCCTGGAGCCAAGAGAGGGGGAATCAGCCCCAGCATTTT. Protein: CAWSQERGNQPQHF.